This TCR beta chain comes out of a study of monozygotic twins with cystic fibrosis. Whole-study context: Roughly 3 micrograms of fragmented DNA underwent roughly 15 PCR cycles for library preparation. Study-level findings and limits: Nucleotide-identical clonotype sharing was significantly higher within monozygotic CF twin pairs than between unrelated CF individuals. No link emerged between shared CDR3 counts and age, concordance or severity. Median Simpson clonality of 0.0095 suggested naive T cells predominated.

Notes on this clone: Its antigen remains unknown.

TCRdb's table, derived via immunoSEQ multiplex PCR, lists solely in-frame clones and lacks some. The sample gives around 30,000 clones, around four fifths of which show up once; around 0.88% is in the top ten. This TCR derives from a girl between 2 and 10 years old with cystic fibrosis. The specimen was blood.

The CDR3 here is CASSLEAGWVGKLFF. Here the CDR3 DNA reads TGTGCCAGCAGCTTAGAGGCAGGATGGGTGGGAAAACTGTTTTTT. The V and J genes are TRBV7-8 and TRBJ1-4; no definite D call. This CDR3 contains 15 residues. V gave up 1 base and J gave up 10 bases, with 16 bases separating them. CDR1 is SGHVS and CDR2 is FQNEAQ in the germline V gene.